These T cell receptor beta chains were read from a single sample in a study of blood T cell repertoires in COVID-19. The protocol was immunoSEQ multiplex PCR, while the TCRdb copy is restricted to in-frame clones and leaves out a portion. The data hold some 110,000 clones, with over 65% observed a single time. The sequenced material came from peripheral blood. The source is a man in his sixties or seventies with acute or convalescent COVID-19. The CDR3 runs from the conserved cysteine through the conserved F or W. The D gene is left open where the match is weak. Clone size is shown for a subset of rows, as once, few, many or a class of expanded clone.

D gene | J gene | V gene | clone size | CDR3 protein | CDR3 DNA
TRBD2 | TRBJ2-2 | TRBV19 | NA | CASSIVGSGRVGELFF | TGTGCCAGTAGTATAGTCGGTAGCGGGAGAGTCGGGGAGCTGTTTTTT
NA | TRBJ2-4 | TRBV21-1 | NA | CASRNRTKAKNIQYF | TGTGCCAGCAGGAACAGGACTAAAGCCAAAAACATTCAGTACTTC
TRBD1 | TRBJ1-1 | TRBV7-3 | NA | CASSRSAGQGAEAFF | TGTGCCAGCAGCCGGTCCGCGGGACAGGGGGCTGAAGCTTTCTTT
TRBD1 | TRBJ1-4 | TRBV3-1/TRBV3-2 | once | CASSLDRVGEKLFF | TGTGCCAGCAGCTTAGACAGGGTCGGGGAAAAACTGTTTTTT
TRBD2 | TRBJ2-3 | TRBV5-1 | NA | CASSSTGGTDTQYF | TGCGCCAGCAGCTCAACGGGAGGGACAGATACGCAGTATTTT
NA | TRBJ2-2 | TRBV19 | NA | CASSIGTTNTGELFF | TGTGCCAGTAGTATCGGGACAACCAACACCGGGGAGCTGTTTTTT
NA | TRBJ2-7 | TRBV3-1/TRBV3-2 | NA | CASSQGRSRGEQYF | TGTGCCAGCAGCCAGGGACGGAGCCGGGGGGAGCAGTACTTC
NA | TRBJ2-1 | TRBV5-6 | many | CASSLALYNEQFF | TGTGCCAGCAGCTTGGCACTATACAATGAGCAGTTCTTC
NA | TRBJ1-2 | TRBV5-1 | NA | CASSGGGQTDGYTF | TGCGCCAGCAGCGGAGGAGGACAGACGGATGGCTACACCTTC
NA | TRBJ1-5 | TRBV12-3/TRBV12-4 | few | CASSWQGPQHF | TGTGCCAGCAGTTGGCAGGGTCCCCAGCATTTT
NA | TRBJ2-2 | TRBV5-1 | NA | CASSLVAGNTGELFF | TGCGCCAGCAGCTTGGTGGCGGGGAACACCGGGGAGCTGTTTTTT
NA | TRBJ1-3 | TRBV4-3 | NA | CASSQDMRQSGNTIYF | TGCGCCAGCAGCCAAGATATGCGACAGTCTGGAAACACCATATATTTT
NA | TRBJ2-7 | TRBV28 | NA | CASSFTGLASDEQYF | TGTGCCAGCAGTTTTACCGGGCTAGCATCGGACGAGCAGTACTTC
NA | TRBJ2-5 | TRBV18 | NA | CASSRSGRQETQYF | TGTGCCAGCTCACGGTCAGGGCGGCAAGAGACCCAGTACTTC
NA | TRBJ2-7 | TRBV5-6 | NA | CASRLTGGLSYEQYF | TGTGCCAGCAGATTGACGGGGGGCCTCTCCTACGAGCAGTACTTC
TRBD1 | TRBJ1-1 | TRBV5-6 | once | CASSFQPGGLLEAFF | TGTGCCAGCAGCTTCCAACCAGGGGGCCTTCTGGAGGCTTTCTTT
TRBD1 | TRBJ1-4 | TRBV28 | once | CASSAGTGNEKLFF | TGTGCCAGCAGTGCCGGGACAGGGAATGAAAAACTGTTTTTT
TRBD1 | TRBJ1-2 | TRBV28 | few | CASSLLVGQGGGYTF | TGTGCCAGCAGTTTATTGGTTGGACAGGGGGGTGGCTACACCTTC
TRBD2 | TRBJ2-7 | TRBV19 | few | CASSLGLAETEQYF | TGTGCCAGTAGTTTAGGGCTAGCGGAGACAGAGCAGTACTTC
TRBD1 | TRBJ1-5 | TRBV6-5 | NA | CASRTGVGQPQHF | TGTGCCAGCAGAACAGGGGTCGGGCAGCCCCAGCATTTT
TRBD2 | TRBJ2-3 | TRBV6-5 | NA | CASSYSGGGTDTQYF | TGTGCCAGCAGTTACTCGGGGGGGGGAACAGATACGCAGTATTTT
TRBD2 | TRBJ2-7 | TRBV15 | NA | CATSRDSTAGAYEQYF | TGTGCCACCAGCAGAGACTCGACAGCGGGAGCTTACGAGCAGTACTTC
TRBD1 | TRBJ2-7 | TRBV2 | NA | CASSLQGAVYEQYF | TGTGCCAGCAGTCTACAGGGGGCGGTCTACGAGCAGTACTTC
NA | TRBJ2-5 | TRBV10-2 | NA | CASGRLSKQETQYF | TGCGCCAGCGGAAGACTTAGTAAACAAGAGACCCAGTACTTC
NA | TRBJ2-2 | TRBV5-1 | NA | CASEEKNTGELFF | TGCGCCAGCGAGGAAAAGAACACCGGGGAGCTGTTTTTT
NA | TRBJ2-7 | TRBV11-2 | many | CASRQGMRSYEQYF | TGTGCCAGCAGGCAGGGGATGCGCTCCTACGAGCAGTACTTC
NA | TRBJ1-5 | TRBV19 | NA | CASIGGDSNQPQHF | TGTGCCAGTATAGGGGGGGACAGCAATCAGCCCCAGCATTTT
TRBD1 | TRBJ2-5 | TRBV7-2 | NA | CASATGVVETQYF | TGTGCCAGCGCGACAGGGGTAGTAGAGACCCAGTACTTC
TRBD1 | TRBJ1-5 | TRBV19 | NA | CASSAWQGAEQPQHF | TGTGCCAGTAGTGCCTGGCAGGGGGCTGAACAGCCCCAGCATTTT
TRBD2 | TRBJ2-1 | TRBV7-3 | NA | CASSFSGSSYNEQFF | TGTGCCAGCAGCTTTAGCGGGAGCTCCTACAATGAGCAGTTCTTC
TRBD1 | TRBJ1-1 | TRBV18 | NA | CASSPGGRGLFAEAFF | TGTGCCAGCTCACCAGGCGGCAGGGGGCTTTTCGCTGAAGCTTTCTTT
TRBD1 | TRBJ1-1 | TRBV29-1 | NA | CSANDRDANTEAFF | TGCAGCGCAAATGACAGGGACGCTAACACTGAAGCTTTCTTT
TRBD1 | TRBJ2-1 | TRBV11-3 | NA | CASSLGQGVGEQFF | TGTGCCAGCAGCCTGGGACAGGGGGTAGGAGAGCAGTTCTTC
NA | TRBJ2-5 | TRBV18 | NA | CASSPSIEAQETQYF | TGTGCCAGCTCACCTAGCATCGAGGCGCAAGAGACCCAGTACTTC
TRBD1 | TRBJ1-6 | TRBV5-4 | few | CASSGRDRGNSPLHF | TGTGCCAGCAGCGGCCGGGACAGGGGAAATTCACCCCTCCACTTT
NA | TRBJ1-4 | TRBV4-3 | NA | CASSQGQGGLSEKLFF | TGCGCCAGCAGCCAAGGACAAGGAGGTCTGAGTGAAAAACTGTTTTTT
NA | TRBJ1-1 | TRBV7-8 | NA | CASSFDRDTEAFF | TGTGCCAGCAGCTTCGACCGGGACACTGAAGCTTTCTTT
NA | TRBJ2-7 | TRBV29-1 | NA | CSVETTGTLSYEQYF | TGCAGCGTTGAAACCACCGGGACTCTTTCCTACGAGCAGTACTTC
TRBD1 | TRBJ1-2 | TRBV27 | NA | CASSLGQGQVNYGYTF | TGTGCCAGCAGCCTGGGACAGGGCCAAGTGAACTATGGCTACACCTTC
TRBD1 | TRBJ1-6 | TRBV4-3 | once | CASSRGQGVYNSPLHF | TGCGCCAGCAGCCGGGGACAGGGGGTGTATAATTCACCCCTCCACTTT
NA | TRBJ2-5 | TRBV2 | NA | CASSVVFGTQYF | TGTGCCAGCAGTGTGGTGTTCGGGACCCAGTACTTC
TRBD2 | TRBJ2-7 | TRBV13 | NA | CASSLERAGVSSYEQYF | TGTGCCAGCAGCTTAGAGCGAGCGGGGGTAAGCTCCTACGAGCAGTACTTC
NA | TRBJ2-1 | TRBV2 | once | CASSEIPQDSYNEQFF | TGTGCCAGCAGTGAAATACCCCAGGACTCCTACAATGAGCAGTTCTTC
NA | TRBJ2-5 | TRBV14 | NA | CASSQVGLLRRETQYF | TGTGCCAGCAGCCAAGTGGGACTCCTGAGGAGAGAGACCCAGTACTTC
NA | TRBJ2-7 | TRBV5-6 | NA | CASSQDYGEQYF | TGTGCCAGCAGCCAGGACTACGGCGAGCAGTACTTC
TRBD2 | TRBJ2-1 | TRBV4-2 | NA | CASSQDPLADNEQFF | TGTGCCAGCAGCCAAGATCCGCTAGCGGACAATGAGCAGTTCTTC
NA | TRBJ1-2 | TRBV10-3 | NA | CAISGKGGGEGYYGYTF | TGTGCCATCAGTGGAAAGGGGGGAGGGGAAGGCTACTATGGCTACACCTTC
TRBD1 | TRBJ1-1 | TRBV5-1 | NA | CASSGMGQVLNTEAFF | TGCGCCAGCAGCGGAATGGGACAGGTGCTGAACACTGAAGCTTTCTTT
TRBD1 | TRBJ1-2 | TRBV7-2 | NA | CASSLELTSGGGYTF | TGTGCCAGCAGCTTAGAGCTGACATCAGGGGGTGGCTACACCTTC
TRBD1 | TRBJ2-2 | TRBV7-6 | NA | CASSKQGTTGELFF | TGTGCCAGCAGCAAACAGGGGACCACCGGGGAGCTGTTTTTT
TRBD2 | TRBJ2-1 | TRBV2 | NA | CASGLAGVNEQFF | TGTGCCAGCGGGCTAGCGGGAGTTAATGAGCAGTTCTTC